This T cell receptor beta chain was captured in a study of T cells in Graves' hyperthyroidism and ophthalmopathy (dated by TCRdb to between 2018 and 2021). A note on the overall study: Peripheral blood was sampled at the time of initial diagnosis, prior to any treatment. The paper describes TCR Vbeta CDR3 sequencing of 135 peripheral blood samples, made up of about 40 ophthalmopathy patients, roughly 72 hyperthyroidism patients and roughly 17 progressor patients. To identify distinguishing TCR V-J signatures, a discovery cohort of roughly 100 patients was used, comprising 40 to 45 with Graves' ophthalmopathy and approximately 57 with stable Graves' hyperthyroidism. The 100 or so discovery patients were randomly split 7:3 into training and test sets. Once sampling was done, hyperthyroidism patients were given methimazole at a starting dose of 30 mg daily, whereas ophthalmopathy patients were given high-dose intravenous methylprednisolone. The study also compared thyroid tissue and blood T-cell repertoires from over 5 Graves' hyperthyroidism patients. An independent validation cohort of under 20 hyperthyroidism patients and approximately 15 patients who later progressed to ophthalmopathy tested prospective prediction of ophthalmopathy. The research as a whole found: Most expanded thyroid clonotypes (frequency above 0.001) were also detected in blood, suggesting blood repertoires may reflect thyroid immune responses. In validation, the model predicted progression to ophthalmopathy a median of roughly 6.1 months before onset, with over 55% sensitivity and roughly 72% specificity. A 13 V-J signature model separated ophthalmopathy from stable hyperthyroidism, with over 85% sensitivity and about 81% specificity in cross-validation and 80%/75% in testing. No statistical method was used to set the sample size in advance, and investigators knew the group allocation.

Counted from cysteine to phenylalanine, this CDR3 has 13 amino acids. Only the CDR3 region is kept as DNA, spanning 39 bases read in frame from base 1. V is cut by 5 bases and J by 4 bases, and the space between the germline ends is 11 bases. Looking up the germline V gene (reference sequence) yields CDR1 SEHNR and CDR2 FQNEAQ. TCR beta CDR3 regions were amplified from RNA transcripts. A first-round RT-PCR of the TCR CDR3 used the HTBI primer set with the Qiagen OneStep RT-PCR kit. The libraries were constructed in a second round of multiplex PCR and then size-selected and purified. Paired-end sequencing of the libraries was performed with 100 bp reads on an Illumina HiSeq2000. Per the authors' processing: SOAPnuke was used to process the raw data, with reads discarded if the reads contained adapters or uncalled bases, had a mean Phred below 15, or lacked an exact constant-primer or identifier match. High-quality paired reads were merged with COPE v1.2.5, and unique nucleotide sequences were defined as clonotypes. MiTCR v1.1 was used to align clonotypes to the IMGT TRBV, TRBD and TRBJ reference segments. Analysis was restricted to V-J combinations with a frequency above 0.0001, which covered 98% to 99.2% of repertoires. A TCS score was defined as the ratio between F50 (clonal expansion) and ExV (chaos), using BLOSUM62-based TCRdist between CDR3 peptides within each V-J. Welch's t-statistics and random forest reduced roughly 500 V-J features to 13, which were used in a naive Bayes classifier (R e1071). In TCRdb, the public reads were trimmed at Q25 with fastp and aligned with MiXCR, with productive beta chains retained. Each record represents a unique CDR3 protein, reported with the most common genes and DNA among its rows. Here the V and J calls rest on TCRdb's processing, not on the authors' analysis. The table for this sample lists under 300,000 distinct CDR3 sequences; around a quarter of them were counted only once. The top ten clonotypes cover approximately 30% of the sample.

A word on this clonotype: Its antigen remains undetermined. Qualities for individual bases were not recorded, and no much larger clone is one base off.

Hyperthyroidism patients were aged 18 to 65 years and newly diagnosed, with disease duration of less than 2 months. Patients with uncontrolled infections, other autoimmune diseases, pregnancy or lactation were excluded. Clinical symptoms, serum thyroxine and TRAb, thyroid ultrasound, and orbital computed tomography formed the basis for the diagnoses. Blood from progressor patients was collected at the time of first diagnosis with hyperthyroidism, before any ophthalmopathy symptoms had appeared. PBMCs were isolated from 7.5 to 10 ml of fresh peripheral blood by Ficoll-Paque density gradient centrifugation. Patients classed as progressors first received a Graves' hyperthyroidism diagnosis and then went on to develop ophthalmopathy during follow-up. Trizol reagent was used to extract total RNA, and RNA quality was then checked on an Agilent 2100 Bioanalyzer.

This TCR came from a man in his forties or fifties with Graves' hyperthyroidism that later progressed to Graves' ophthalmopathy. Material: blood. The chain joins TRBV7-9 to TRBJ1-2; the best D guess is TRBD1, with 6 bases matching. The DNA is TGTGCCAGCAGCACCAGGGGCAGCTATGGCTACACCTTC. This codes for CASSTRGSYGYTF.